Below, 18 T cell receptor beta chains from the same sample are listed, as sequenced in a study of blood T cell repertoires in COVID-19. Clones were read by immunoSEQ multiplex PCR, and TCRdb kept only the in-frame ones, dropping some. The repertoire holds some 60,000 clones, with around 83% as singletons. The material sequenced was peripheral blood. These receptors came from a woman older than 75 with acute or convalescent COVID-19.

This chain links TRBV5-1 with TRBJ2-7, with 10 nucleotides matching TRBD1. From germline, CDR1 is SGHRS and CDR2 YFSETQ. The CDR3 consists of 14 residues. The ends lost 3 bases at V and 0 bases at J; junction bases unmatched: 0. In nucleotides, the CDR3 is TGCGCCAGCAGCTGGACAGGGGGCTCCTACGAGCAGTACTTC. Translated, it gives CASSWTGGSYEQYF.

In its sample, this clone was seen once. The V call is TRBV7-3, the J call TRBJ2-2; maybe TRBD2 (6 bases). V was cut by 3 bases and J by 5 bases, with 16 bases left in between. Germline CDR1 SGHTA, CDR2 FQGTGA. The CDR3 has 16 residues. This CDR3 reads CASSLSGTRGTGELFF. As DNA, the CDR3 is TGTGCCAGCAGCTTGTCCGGGACTCGAGGGACCGGGGAGCTGTTTTTT.

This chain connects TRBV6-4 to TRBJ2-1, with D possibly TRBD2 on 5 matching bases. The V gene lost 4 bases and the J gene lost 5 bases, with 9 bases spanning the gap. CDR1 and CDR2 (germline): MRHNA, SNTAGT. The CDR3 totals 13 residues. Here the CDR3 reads CASSVDGNNEQFF. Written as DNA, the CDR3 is TGTGCCAGCAGTGTAGACGGGAACAATGAGCAGTTCTTC.

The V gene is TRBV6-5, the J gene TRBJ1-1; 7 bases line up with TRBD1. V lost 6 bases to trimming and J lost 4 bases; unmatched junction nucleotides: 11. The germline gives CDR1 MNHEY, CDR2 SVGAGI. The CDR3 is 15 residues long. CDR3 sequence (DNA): TGTGCCAGCAGGGTATCCGGGACAGTTCGCACTGAAGCTTTCTTT. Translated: CASRVSGTVRTEAFF.

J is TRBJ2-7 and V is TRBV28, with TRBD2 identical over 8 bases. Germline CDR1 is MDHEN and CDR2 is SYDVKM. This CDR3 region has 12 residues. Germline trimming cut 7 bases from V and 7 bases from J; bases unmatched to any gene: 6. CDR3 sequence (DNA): TGTGCCAGCACAACCGGGGGGGAAGAGCAGTACTTC. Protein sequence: CASTTGGEEQYF.

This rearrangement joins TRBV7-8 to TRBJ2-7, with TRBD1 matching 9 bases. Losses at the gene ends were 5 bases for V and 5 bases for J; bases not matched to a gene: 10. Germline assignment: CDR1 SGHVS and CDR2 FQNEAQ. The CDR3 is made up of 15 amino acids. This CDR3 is CASSPGTGKKDEQYF. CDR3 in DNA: TGTGCCAGCAGCCCGGGGACAGGGAAGAAGGACGAGCAGTACTTC.

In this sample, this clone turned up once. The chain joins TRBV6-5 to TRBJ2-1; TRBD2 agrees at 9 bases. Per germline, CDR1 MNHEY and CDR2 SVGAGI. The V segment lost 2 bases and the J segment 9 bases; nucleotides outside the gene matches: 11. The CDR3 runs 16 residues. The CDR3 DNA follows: TGTGCCAGCAGTTACGGTTTTGCGGGGGGGGCGGGTGAGCAGTTCTTC. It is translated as CASSYGFAGGAGEQFF.

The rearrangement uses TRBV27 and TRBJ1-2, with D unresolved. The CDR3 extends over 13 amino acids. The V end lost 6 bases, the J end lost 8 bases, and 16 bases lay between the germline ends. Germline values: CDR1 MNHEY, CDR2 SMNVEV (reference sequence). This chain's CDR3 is CASREDGLKGYTF. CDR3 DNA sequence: TGTGCCAGCAGGGAGGACGGCCTCAAGGGCTACACCTTC.

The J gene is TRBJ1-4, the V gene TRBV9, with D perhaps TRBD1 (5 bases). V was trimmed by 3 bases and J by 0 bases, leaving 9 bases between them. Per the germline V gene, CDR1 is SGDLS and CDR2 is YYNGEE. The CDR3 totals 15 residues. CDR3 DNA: TGTGCCAGCAGCGGAACAGGAGCAACTAATGAAAAACTGTTTTTT. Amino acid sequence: CASSGTGATNEKLFF.

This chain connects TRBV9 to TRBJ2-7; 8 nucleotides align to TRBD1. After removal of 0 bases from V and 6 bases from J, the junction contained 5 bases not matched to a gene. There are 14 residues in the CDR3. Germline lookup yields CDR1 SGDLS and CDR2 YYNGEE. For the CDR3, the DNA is TGTGCCAGCAGCGTAGATACAGGGGGATCCGAGCAGTACTTC. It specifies CASSVDTGGSEQYF.

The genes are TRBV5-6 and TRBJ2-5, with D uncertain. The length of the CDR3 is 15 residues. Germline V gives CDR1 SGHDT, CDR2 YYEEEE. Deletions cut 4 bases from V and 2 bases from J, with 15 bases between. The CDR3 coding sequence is TGTGCCAGCAGCCCTATTGGTCGTCATCAAGAGACCCAGTACTTC. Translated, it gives CASSPIGRHQETQYF.

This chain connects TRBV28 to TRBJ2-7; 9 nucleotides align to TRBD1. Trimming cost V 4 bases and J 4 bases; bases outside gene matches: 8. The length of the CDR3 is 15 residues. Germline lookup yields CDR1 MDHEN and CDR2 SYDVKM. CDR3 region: CASSSFWDREYEQYF. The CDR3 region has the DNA TGTGCCAGCAGTTCATTTTGGGACAGGGAGTACGAGCAGTACTTC.

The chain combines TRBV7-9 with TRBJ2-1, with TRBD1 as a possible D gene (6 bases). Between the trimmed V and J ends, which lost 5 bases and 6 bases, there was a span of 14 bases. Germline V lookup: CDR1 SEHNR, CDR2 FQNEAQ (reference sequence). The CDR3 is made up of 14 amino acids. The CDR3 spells CASSPGDGANEQFF. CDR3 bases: TGTGCCAGCAGCCCAGGGGACGGGGCCAATGAGCAGTTCTTC.

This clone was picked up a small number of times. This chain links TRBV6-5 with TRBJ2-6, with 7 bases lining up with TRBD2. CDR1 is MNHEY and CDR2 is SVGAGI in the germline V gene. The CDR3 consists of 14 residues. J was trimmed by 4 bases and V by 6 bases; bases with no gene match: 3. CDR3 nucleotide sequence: TGTGCCAGCAGGGTAGCGGGCGGGGCCAACGTCCTGACTTTC. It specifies CASRVAGGANVLTF.

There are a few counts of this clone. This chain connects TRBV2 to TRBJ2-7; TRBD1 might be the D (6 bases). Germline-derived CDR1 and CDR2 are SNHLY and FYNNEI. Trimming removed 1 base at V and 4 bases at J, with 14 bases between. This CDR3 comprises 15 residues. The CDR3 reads CASSEGGQGSYEQYF. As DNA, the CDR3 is TGTGCCAGCAGTGAAGGGGGGCAGGGGTCATACGAGCAGTACTTC.

In nucleotides, the CDR3 is TGTGCCAGCAGCCTACAGGGGGACTATGGCTACACCTTC. Translating it yields CASSLQGDYGYTF. This chain joins TRBV7-2 and TRBJ1-2, with 8 bases identical to TRBD1. The CDR3 loop spans 13 amino acids. With V trimmed by 5 bases and J by 3 bases, 2 bases remained unmatched. Germline CDR1 is SGHTA and CDR2 is FQGNSA.

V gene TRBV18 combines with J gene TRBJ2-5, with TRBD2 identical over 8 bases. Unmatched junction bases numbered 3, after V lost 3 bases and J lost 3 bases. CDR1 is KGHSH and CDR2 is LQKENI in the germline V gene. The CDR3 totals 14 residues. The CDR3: CASSPPAGEETQYF. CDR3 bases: TGTGCCAGCTCACCTCCAGCGGGGGAAGAGACCCAGTACTTC.

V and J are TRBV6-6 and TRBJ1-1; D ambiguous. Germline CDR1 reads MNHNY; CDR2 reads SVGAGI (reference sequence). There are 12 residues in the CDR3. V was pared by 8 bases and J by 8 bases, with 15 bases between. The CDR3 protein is CASLTLPAEAFF. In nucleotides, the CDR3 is TGTGCCAGCCTTACACTACCGGCGGAAGCTTTCTTT.